This TCR beta chain was recovered during a study of OX40 agonist ivuxolimab in advanced cancers. On the study more broadly: A mean age of roughly 66 years, range roughly 20 to 85, was recorded, and roughly 80% were male. General observations from the study: Dosing at 0.1 to 3.0 mg/kg was accompanied by clonal expansion of CD4+ and CD8+ blood T cells by week 6.

As concerns this clone: The antigen is not known.

The CDR3 contains 15 residues. The V and J ends lost 3 bases and 4 bases, in that order; junction bases with no gene match: 8. The germline V gene encodes CDR1 MGHRA and CDR2 YSYEKL. This table comes from immunoSEQ multiplex PCR, and its TCRdb copy is limited to in-frame clones, with some not included. The repertoire holds 94,000 or so clones, with 84% as singletons. Source: CD4+ or CD8+ T cells sorted from blood, taken in a trial of the OX40 agonist ivuxolimab. The TCR sequence derives from an adult with an advanced solid tumor such as melanoma, head and neck, liver or kidney cancer. V gene TRBV4-1 combines with J gene TRBJ2-7; 8 bases agree with TRBD1. The CDR3 sequence: CASSHQDRAFYEQYF. CDR3 in DNA: TGCGCCAGCAGCCACCAGGACAGGGCCTTTTACGAGCAGTACTTC.